The 26 T cell receptor beta chains reported below all come from one sample, sequenced in a study of cytomegalovirus exposure and HLA in healthy donors. This PCR relied on a set of 60 Vbeta primers and 13 Jbeta primers. Produced via immunoSEQ multiplex PCR; TCRdb's table is partial and in-frame only. The sample shows 75,000 to 100,000 clones, around 77% of them seen only once. The specimen was PBMCs. These receptors were collected from a man aged 25 to 40 in good health and CMV-seronegative.

This chain joins TRBV5-6 and TRBJ1-5, with D tentatively TRBD1 (5 bases). Trimming left V 0 bases short and J 3 bases short, with 7 bases between. CDR1 is SGHDT and CDR2 is YYEEEE in the germline V gene. CDR3 size: 14 residues. The CDR3 DNA is TGTGCCAGCAGCTTGGTGGGGCCCAATCAGCCCCAGCATTTT. Its translation: CASSLVGPNQPQHF.

DNA of the CDR3: TGCGCCAGCAGCCAACCGGACGGATCCCGGGAAGGCTACACCTTC. This gives the protein CASSQPDGSREGYTF. This rearrangement joins TRBV4-1 to TRBJ1-2; D unresolved. Per the germline V gene, CDR1 is MGHRA and CDR2 is YSYEKL. The CDR3 totals 15 residues. V was cut by 2 bases and J by 8 bases, with 18 bases left in between.

The genes are TRBV7-9 and TRBJ2-5, with D possibly matching TRBD2 (6 bases). V was trimmed by 3 bases and J by 2 bases, leaving 16 bases between them. In germline, CDR1 is SEHNR, CDR2 FQNEAQ (reference sequence). The CDR3 length is 16 residues. DNA for the CDR3: TGTGCCAGCAGCTTCCCCCCGGGGGATTCTCAAGAGACCCAGTACTTC. Its protein product is CASSFPPGDSQETQYF.

This sequence joins TRBV19 and TRBJ2-1; 9 nucleotides line up with TRBD1. Trimming took 3 bases from V and 6 from J; bases not matched to a gene: 3. This CDR3 comprises 14 residues. CDR1 is LNHDA, CDR2 SQIVND, per germline (reference sequence). In DNA, the CDR3 is TGTGCCAGTAGTATTGCACAGGGGGCCAATGAGCAGTTCTTC. This gives the protein CASSIAQGANEQFF.

The chain uses TRBV14 and TRBJ2-7, with 7 bases lining up with TRBD1. CDR3 length equals 18 residues. Trimming took 3 bases from V and 0 from J; bases not matched to a gene: 14. In germline, CDR1 is SGHDN, CDR2 FVKESK. CDR3 in amino acids: CASSHNTQGFPSSYEQYF. The CDR3 coding sequence is TGTGCCAGCAGCCACAATACACAGGGGTTCCCCAGCTCCTACGAGCAGTACTTC.

The chain has TRBV28 and TRBJ1-6; D uncertain. CDR1 and CDR2 (germline): MDHEN, SYDVKM. The CDR3 has 16 amino acids. Between the trimmed V and J ends, which lost 6 bases and 7 bases, there was a span of 19 bases. The CDR3 bases are TGTGCCAGCAGCCCAACCCCAGGAGGCCAAAATTCACCCCTCCACTTT. Its protein product is CASSPTPGGQNSPLHF.

This clone has just a few counts. The chain uses TRBV7-2 and TRBJ1-5; 7 positions agree with TRBD1. V lost 3 bases to trimming and J lost 4 bases; unmatched junction nucleotides: 6. The CDR3 covers 15 residues. Germline loops: CDR1 SGHTA, CDR2 FQGNSA. CDR3 amino acids: CASSLWTGLNQPQHF. The CDR3 coding sequence is TGTGCCAGCAGCTTGTGGACAGGCCTAAATCAGCCCCAGCATTTT.

About this clone: One junction end does not reproduce the germline sequence, and a read error may be involved. The gene calls are TRBV25-1 and TRBJ2-7; D may be TRBD2 (7 bases). Germline CDR1 is MGHDK and CDR2 is SYGVNS. This CDR3 is built from 13 residues. The CDR3 region has the DNA TGTGCCAGGCCGGACAGTGGCTTCGGGAGGCAGTGCTTC. Encoded protein: CARPDSGFGRQCF.

The chain links TRBV30 to TRBJ1-4; 8 bases fit TRBD1. Germline CDR1 is GTSNPN and CDR2 is SVGIG (reference sequence). The CDR3 loop spans 13 amino acids. V gave up 4 bases and J gave up 8 bases; unmatched junction bases: 6. Written as DNA, the CDR3 is TGTGCCTGGAACCGGGACAGGCAAGAAAAACTGTTTTTT. Amino acid sequence: CAWNRDRQEKLFF.

V is TRBV10-1 and J is TRBJ2-2; 8 nucleotides line up with TRBD1. V shed 8 bases, J shed 0 bases, and the junction held 2 bases outside the gene matches. CDR3 length: 14 amino acids. CDR1 is WNHNN, CDR2 SYGVQD, per germline (reference sequence). CDR3 coding DNA: TGCGCCAGCGGGGGACAGGCGAACACCGGGGAGCTGTTTTTT. Its protein is CASGGQANTGELFF.

The rearrangement uses TRBV19 and TRBJ1-1; maybe TRBD1 (6 bases). Germline V lookup: CDR1 LNHDA, CDR2 SQIVND (reference sequence). The CDR3 spans 19 residues. The V end was cut by 2 bases, the J end by 4 bases, with 26 bases between. The CDR3 reads CASSISGRVRGKSGTEAFF. The CDR3 coding sequence is TGTGCCAGTAGTATATCAGGACGTGTCAGGGGAAAGAGTGGCACTGAAGCTTTCTTT.

This chain links TRBV6-6 with TRBJ2-1; 9 nucleotides agree with TRBD2. The CDR3 covers 15 residues. The V and J ends lost 6 bases and 4 bases, in that order; junction bases with no gene match: 7. Germline loops: CDR1 MNHNY, CDR2 SVGAGI (reference sequence). The CDR3 here is CASSQTSGRYNEQFF. In DNA form, the CDR3 reads TGTGCCAGCAGCCAGACTAGCGGACGATACAATGAGCAGTTCTTC.

The CDR3 region is CASSAGTGYVDTQYF. For the CDR3, the DNA is TGTGCCAGCAGCGCTGGGACAGGGTACGTAGATACGCAGTATTTT. This rearrangement joins TRBV9 to TRBJ2-3, with TRBD1 matching over 9 bases. The trim removed 3 bases at V and 5 bases at J, leaving 7 bases unmatched. CDR3 length equals 15 residues. CDR1 SGDLS and CDR2 YYNGEE come from the germline V gene.

The chain recombines TRBV6-5 with TRBJ1-5; D is undetermined. The CDR3 has 14 residues. CDR1 MNHEY and CDR2 SVGAGI come from the germline V gene. Deletions cut 2 bases from V and 2 bases from J, with 7 bases between. CDR3 nucleotide sequence: TGTGCCAGCAGTTACGGCACAGGCAATCAGCCCCAGCATTTT. Protein sequence: CASSYGTGNQPQHF.

This chain joins TRBV5-4 and TRBJ1-3; 12 bases map to TRBD1. V was pared by 4 bases and J by 0 bases, with 8 bases of the junction left unmatched. The CDR3 runs 18 residues. CDR1 SGHNT and CDR2 YYREEE come from the germline V gene (reference sequence). This chain's CDR3 is CASSQGQGALFSGNTIYF. CDR3 nucleotides: TGTGCCAGCAGCCAGGGACAGGGGGCGTTATTCTCTGGAAACACCATATATTTT.

The count of this clone is one. The chain joins TRBV5-1 to TRBJ2-2; D is unresolved. The CDR3 totals 13 residues. Trimming cost V 5 bases and J 4 bases, with 9 bases left between them. CDR1 is SGHRS, CDR2 YFSETQ, per germline. The DNA of the CDR3 is TGCGCCAGCAGGTCCCTATCCACCGGGGAGCTGTTTTTT. Its protein is CASRSLSTGELFF.

The genes are TRBV13 and TRBJ1-2; 9 bases agree with TRBD1. In germline, CDR1 is PRHDT, CDR2 FYEKMQ (reference sequence). After removal of 5 bases from V and 4 bases from J, the junction contained 5 bases not matched to a gene. This CDR3 has 14 amino acids. CDR3 in amino acids: CASSIGQGTYGYTF. The CDR3 region has the DNA TGTGCCAGCAGCATCGGACAGGGGACCTATGGCTACACCTTC.

For the CDR3, the DNA is TGTGCCAGCAGTATTAGGGAGTACAGGGCCGAGACCCAGTACTTC. It is translated as CASSIREYRAETQYF. This rearrangement joins TRBV7-9 to TRBJ2-5; a weak D match, TRBD1 (6 bases). The germline V gene has CDR1 SEHNR and CDR2 FQNEAQ (reference sequence). Trimming took 6 bases from V and 5 from J, leaving 19 bases between them. The CDR3 is 15 amino acids.

The CDR3 spells CAINRSPNTEAFF. The CDR3 nucleotides are TGTGCCATTAACAGGTCTCCGAACACTGAAGCTTTCTTT. The rearrangement links TRBV10-3 to TRBJ1-1; a possible D gene is TRBD1 (5 bases). Germline V gives CDR1 ENHRY, CDR2 SYGVKD. V was cut by 9 bases and J by 1 base, with 12 bases left in between. The CDR3 sequence is 13 residues long.

The sample holds a few counts of this clone. The chain employs TRBV6-1 and TRBJ2-5; 7 bases are a match to TRBD2. The tail of the sequence fits TRBJ2-7 better, so the J call may be wrong. Germline V gives CDR1 MNHNS, CDR2 SASEGT. CDR3 size: 14 residues. CDR3 amino acids: CASSWRTPGGEQYF. Here the CDR3 DNA reads TGTGCCAGCAGTTGGAGGACACCGGGGGGCGAGCAGTACTTC.

The chain uses TRBV27 and TRBJ2-5; 7 bases agree with TRBD2. Germline assignment: CDR1 MNHEY and CDR2 SMNVEV (reference sequence). The CDR3 sequence is 13 residues long. V dropped 7 bases and J dropped 7; count of bases not matched to a gene: 9. The CDR3 sequence: CASTPDPGGTQYF. The CDR3, as DNA: TGTGCCAGCACCCCGGACCCGGGGGGGACCCAGTACTTC.

The rearrangement links TRBV6-5 to TRBJ1-1; TRBD1 matches at 7 bases. V gave up 7 bases and J gave up 1 base; unmatched junction bases: 6. This CDR3 has 14 amino acids. CDR1 is MNHEY and CDR2 is SVGAGI in the germline V gene. The CDR3: CASTPGQRNTEAFF. The CDR3 DNA reads TGTGCCAGCACCCCGGGACAGAGGAACACTGAAGCTTTCTTT.

The genes are TRBV19 and TRBJ1-5; D is possibly TRBD1 (5 bases). CDR1 and CDR2 from the germline V gene are LNHDA and SQIVND (reference sequence). V lost 8 bases to trimming and J lost 0 bases, with 11 bases between them. This CDR3 has 14 residues. The CDR3 coding sequence is TGTGCCAGTGGCGGGGGGAATAGCAATCAGCCCCAGCATTTT. This codes for CASGGGNSNQPQHF.

This rearrangement joins TRBV27 to TRBJ2-7; maybe TRBD2 (5 bases). This CDR3 has 12 residues. Trimming took 3 bases from V and 6 from J, leaving 9 bases between them. In germline, CDR1 is MNHEY, CDR2 SMNVEV (reference sequence). The CDR3 is CASSFGRGEQYF. In DNA, the CDR3 is TGTGCCAGCAGTTTTGGACGGGGCGAGCAGTACTTC.

The rearrangement uses TRBV10-3 and TRBJ2-4, with a tentative D call TRBD2 (6 bases). The CDR3 runs 17 residues. The V gene lost 6 bases and the J gene lost 0 bases, with 18 bases spanning the gap. The germline V gene has CDR1 ENHRY and CDR2 SYGVKD. The CDR3 protein is CAISQEGTFLAKNIQYF. The DNA of the CDR3 is TGTGCCATCAGCCAGGAGGGGACCTTTCTAGCCAAAAACATTCAGTACTTC.

This chain uses TRBV5-4 with TRBJ1-6, with D unresolved. Germline V lookup: CDR1 SGHNT, CDR2 YYREEE (reference sequence). V lost 0 bases and J lost 5, with 12 bases in between. The CDR3 has 16 residues. The DNA of the CDR3 is TGTGCCAGCAGCTTGGGTGCCTTGTCAGATAATTCACCCCTCCACTTT. Protein sequence: CASSLGALSDNSPLHF.